What follows describes a single T cell receptor (beta chain). No culture step preceded sequencing of the ex vivo isolated memory T cells. This CDR3 contains 15 residues. CDR1 and CDR2 (germline): LGHDT, YNNKEL (reference sequence). Trimming cost V 1 base and J 0 bases; bases outside gene matches: 2. Sequencing was performed with immunoSEQ multiplex PCR; in TCRdb, only in-frame clones are kept and a portion is missing. Of about 75,000 clones listed, 80% to 90% are singletons. These data belong to a study of CD4 T cell repertoires in COVID-19. The source of this sequence is a human donor who had COVID-19. V usage is TRBV3-1 (or the pseudogene TRBV3-2) and J usage is TRBJ2-7, with TRBD2 matching over 8 bases. The source was CD4+ T cells from peripheral blood, collected after recovery from COVID-19. CDR3 DNA: TGTGCCAGCAGCCAAGTGAGCGGGGGCTCCTACGAGCAGTACTTC. Amino acid sequence: CASSQVSGGSYEQYF.